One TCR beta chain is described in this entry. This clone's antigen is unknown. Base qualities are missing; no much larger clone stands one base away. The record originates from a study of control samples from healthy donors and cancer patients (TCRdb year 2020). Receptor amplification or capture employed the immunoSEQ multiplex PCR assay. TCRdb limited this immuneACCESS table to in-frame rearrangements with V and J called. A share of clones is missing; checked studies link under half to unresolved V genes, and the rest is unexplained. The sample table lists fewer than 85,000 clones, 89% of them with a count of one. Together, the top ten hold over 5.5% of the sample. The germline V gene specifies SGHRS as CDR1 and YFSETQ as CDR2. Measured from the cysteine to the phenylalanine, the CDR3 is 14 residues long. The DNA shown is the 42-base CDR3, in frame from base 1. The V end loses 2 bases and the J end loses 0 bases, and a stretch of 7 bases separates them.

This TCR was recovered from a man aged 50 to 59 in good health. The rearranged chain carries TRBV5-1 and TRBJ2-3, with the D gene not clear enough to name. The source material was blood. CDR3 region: CASSFKASTDTQYF. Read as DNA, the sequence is TGCGCCAGCAGCTTTAAGGCTAGCACAGATACGCAGTATTTT.